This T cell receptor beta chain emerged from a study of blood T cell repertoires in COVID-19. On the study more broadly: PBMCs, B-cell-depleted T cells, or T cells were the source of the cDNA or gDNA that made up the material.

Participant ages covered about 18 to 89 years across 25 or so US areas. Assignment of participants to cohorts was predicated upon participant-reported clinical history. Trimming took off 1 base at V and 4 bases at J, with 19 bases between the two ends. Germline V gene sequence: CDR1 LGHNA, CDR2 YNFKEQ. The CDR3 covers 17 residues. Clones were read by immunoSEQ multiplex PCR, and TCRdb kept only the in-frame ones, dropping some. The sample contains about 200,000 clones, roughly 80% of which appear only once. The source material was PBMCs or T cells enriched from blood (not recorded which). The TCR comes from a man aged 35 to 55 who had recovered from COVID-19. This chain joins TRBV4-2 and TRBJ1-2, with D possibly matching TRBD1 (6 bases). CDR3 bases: TGTGCCAGCAGCCAAGCCCGGGGGGGCTCCTACCTCTATGGCTACACCTTC. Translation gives CASSQARGGSYLYGYTF.